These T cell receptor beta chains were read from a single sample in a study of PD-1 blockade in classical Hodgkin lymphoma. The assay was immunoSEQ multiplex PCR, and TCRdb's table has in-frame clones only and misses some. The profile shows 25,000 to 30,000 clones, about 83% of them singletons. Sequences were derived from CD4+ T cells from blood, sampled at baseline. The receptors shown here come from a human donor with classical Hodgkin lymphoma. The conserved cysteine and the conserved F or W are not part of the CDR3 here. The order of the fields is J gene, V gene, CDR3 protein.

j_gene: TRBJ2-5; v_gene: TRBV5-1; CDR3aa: ASRIDGGVGTQY
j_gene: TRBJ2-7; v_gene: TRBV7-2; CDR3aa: ASSFAGGTGSYEQY
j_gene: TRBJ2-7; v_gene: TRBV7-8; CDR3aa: ASSVGPASYEQY
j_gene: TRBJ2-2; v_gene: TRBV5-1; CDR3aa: ASSLVSGVTGELF
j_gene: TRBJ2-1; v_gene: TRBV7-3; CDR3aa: ASSLELEGTEQF
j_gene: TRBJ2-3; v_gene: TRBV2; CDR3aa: ASSKQTDTQY
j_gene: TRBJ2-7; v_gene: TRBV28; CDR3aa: ASRNGQGASEQY
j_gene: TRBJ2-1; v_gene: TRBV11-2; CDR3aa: ASSSLAGLGGGEQF
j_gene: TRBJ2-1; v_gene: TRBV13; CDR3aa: ASSLRYRDSFYNEQF
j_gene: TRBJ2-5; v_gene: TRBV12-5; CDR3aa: ASGLVFTVAAKETQY
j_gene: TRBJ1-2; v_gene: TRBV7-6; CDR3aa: ASSPGQGYGYT
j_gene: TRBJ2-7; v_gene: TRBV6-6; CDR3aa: ASSYAYEQY
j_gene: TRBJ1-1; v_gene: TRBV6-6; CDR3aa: ASSRPARDTEAF
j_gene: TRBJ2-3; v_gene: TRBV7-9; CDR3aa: ASSFPGQFLNTDTQY
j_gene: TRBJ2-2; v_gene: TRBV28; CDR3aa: ASSLKQGTINTGELF
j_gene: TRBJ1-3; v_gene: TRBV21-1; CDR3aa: ASGTRESSGNTIY
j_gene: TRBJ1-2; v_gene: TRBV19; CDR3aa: ASSIRATANYGYT
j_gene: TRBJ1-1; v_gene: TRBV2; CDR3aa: ASRDGSQTMNTEAF
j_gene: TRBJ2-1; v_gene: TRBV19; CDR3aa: ASSMNEHNEQF
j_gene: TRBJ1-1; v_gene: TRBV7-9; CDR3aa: ASSPRAGQANTEAF
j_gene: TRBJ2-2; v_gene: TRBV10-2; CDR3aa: ASRLGGVTGELF
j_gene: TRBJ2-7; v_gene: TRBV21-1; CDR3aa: ASSKDDNYEQY
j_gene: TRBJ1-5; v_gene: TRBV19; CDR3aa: ASSLGGGANQPQH
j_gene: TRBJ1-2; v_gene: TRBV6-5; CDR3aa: ASSSLPRAYGYT
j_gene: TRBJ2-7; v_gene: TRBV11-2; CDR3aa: ASSRGGTGLYEQY
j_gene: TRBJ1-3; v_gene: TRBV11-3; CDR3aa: ASSLGDTGNTIY
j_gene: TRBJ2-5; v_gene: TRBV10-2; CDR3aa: ARSRGTGEETQY
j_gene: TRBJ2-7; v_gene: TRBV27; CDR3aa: ASSLSFPLLSEQY
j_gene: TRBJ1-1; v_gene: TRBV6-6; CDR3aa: ASIGAAHPNTEAF
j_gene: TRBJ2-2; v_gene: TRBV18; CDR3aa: ASSNTGGNTGELF
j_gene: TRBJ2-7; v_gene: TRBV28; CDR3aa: ASSLQALEQY
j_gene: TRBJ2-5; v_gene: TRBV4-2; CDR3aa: ASSQGQPGETQY
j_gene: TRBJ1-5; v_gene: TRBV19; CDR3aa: ASSKILSPDRGPQH
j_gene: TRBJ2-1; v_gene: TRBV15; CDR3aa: ATSRGSGGVNSYNEQF
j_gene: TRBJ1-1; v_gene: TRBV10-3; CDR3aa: AIRIRDTEAF
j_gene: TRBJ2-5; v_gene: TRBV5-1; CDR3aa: ASSLSSGGPQETQY
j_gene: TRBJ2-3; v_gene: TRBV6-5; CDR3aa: ASSAGTLAQY
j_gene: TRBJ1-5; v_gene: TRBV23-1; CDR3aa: ASSPRTGAELDSNQPQH
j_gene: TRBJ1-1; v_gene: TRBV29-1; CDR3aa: SVSRGGLGNTEAF
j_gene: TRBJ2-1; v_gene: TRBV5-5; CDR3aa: ASSSISRGYNEQF
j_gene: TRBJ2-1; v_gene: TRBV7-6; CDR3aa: ASSLGGRHYNEQF
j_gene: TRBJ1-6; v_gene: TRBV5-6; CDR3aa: ASSLEAGRGSPLH
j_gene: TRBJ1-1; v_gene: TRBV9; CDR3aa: ASSEPPLGANTEAF
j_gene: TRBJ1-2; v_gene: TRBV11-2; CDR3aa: ASSYGRVNYGYT
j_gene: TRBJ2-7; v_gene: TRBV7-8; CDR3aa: ASSFTLDGAYEQY
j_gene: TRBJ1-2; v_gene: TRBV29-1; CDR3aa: SVEQGNGDGYT
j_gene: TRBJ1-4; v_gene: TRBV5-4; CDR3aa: ASSLVGNEKLF
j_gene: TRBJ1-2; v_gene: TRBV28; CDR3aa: ASSARGRKNYGYT
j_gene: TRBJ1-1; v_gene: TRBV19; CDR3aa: ASSFDRDTEAF
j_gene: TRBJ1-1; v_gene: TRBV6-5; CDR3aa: ASSFDRGDTEAF